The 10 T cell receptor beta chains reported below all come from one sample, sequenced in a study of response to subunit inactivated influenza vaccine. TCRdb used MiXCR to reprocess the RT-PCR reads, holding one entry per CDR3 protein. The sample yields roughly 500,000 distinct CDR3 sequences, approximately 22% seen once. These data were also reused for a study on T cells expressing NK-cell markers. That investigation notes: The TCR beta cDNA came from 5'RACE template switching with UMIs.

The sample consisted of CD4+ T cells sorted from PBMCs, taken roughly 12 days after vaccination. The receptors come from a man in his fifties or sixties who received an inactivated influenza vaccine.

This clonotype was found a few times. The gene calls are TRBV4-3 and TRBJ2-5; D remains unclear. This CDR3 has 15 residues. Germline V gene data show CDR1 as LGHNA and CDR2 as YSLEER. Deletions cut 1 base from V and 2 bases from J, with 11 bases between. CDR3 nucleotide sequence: TGCGCCAGCAGCCAAGGACTTTCTCAGCAAGAGACCCAGTACTTC. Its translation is CASSQGLSQQETQYF.

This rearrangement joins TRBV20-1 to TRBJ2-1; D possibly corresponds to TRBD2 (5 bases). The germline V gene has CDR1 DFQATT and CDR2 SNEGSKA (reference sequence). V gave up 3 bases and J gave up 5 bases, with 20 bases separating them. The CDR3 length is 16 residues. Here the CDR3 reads CSASRPPTRGHNEQFF. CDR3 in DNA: TGCAGTGCTAGTCGACCTCCCACTAGAGGACACAATGAGCAGTTCTTC.

Here the CDR3 DNA reads TGTGCCAGCAGTTACGCCGCAGGGACCCAGCCCCAGCATTTT. As protein: CASSYAAGTQPQHF. The gene calls are TRBV6-5 and TRBJ1-5; D is perhaps TRBD1 (5 bases). Germline-derived CDR1 and CDR2 are MNHEY and SVGAGI. The CDR3 consists of 14 residues. V lost 2 bases and J 7 bases, leaving 12 bases between the germline ends.

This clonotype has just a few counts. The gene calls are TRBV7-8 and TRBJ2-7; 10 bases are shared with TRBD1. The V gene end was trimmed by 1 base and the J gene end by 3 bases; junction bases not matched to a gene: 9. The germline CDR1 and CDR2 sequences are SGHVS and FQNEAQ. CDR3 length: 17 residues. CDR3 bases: TGTGCCAGCAGCTTAGTGCGAAGTGACAGGGGGCTCTACGAGCAGTACTTC. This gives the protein CASSLVRSDRGLYEQYF.

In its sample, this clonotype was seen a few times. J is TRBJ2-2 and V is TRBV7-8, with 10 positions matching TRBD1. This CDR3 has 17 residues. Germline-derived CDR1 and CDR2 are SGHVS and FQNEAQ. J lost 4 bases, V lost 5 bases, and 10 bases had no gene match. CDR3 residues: CASSPTGQGWATGELFF. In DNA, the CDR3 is TGTGCCAGCAGCCCAACGGGACAGGGGTGGGCCACCGGGGAGCTGTTTTTT.

The CDR3 bases are TGCGCCAGCAGCTACGATGGACAGGGCCGTTGGTATGGCTACACCTTC. It specifies CASSYDGQGRWYGYTF. The rearrangement uses TRBV5-1 and TRBJ1-2; 8 nucleotides line up with TRBD1. The CDR3 runs 16 residues. Germline V gives CDR1 SGHRS, CDR2 YFSETQ. J lost 5 bases, V lost 3 bases, and 12 bases had no gene match.

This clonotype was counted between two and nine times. CDR3 DNA sequence: TGTGCCAGCTCAATCCGGACGCCCTCGGGAGCTTTCTTT. Its protein product is CASSIRTPSGAFF. The chain combines TRBV18 with TRBJ1-1; no firm D call. V lost 5 bases to trimming and J lost 10 bases, with 17 bases between them. This CDR3 is 13 amino acids long. The germline CDR1 and CDR2 sequences are KGHSH and LQKENI.

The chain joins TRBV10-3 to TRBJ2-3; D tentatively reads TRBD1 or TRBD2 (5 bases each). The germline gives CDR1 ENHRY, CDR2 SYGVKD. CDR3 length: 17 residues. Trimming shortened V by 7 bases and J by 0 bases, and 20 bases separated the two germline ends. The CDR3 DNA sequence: TGTGCCATCAAGTCGGCGAGTGGAGAGGGGAGCACAGATACGCAGTATTTT. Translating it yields CAIKSASGEGSTDTQYF.

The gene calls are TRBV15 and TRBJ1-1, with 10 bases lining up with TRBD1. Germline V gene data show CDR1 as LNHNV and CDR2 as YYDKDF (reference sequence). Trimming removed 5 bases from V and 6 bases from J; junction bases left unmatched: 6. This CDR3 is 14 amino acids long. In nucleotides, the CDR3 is TGTGCCACCAGCCTTGGACAGGGGGGGCCTGAAGCTTTCTTT. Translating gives CATSLGQGGPEAFF.

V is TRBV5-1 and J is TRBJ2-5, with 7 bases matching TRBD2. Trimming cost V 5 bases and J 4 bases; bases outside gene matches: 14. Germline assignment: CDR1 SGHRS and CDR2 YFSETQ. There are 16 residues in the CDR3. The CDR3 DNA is TGCGCCAGCAGTCCGGGATCGGGAGGTTTACGAGAGACCCAGTACTTC. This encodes CASSPGSGGLRETQYF.